Here is one TCR beta chain with its context. Its antigen is unidentified. This record comes from a study of graft-versus-host responses after intestinal transplantation. Study-wide context: Transplant recipients had multivisceral, liver-intestinal, or isolated intestinal grafts. Induction with anti-thymocyte globulin, then tacrolimus and steroids for approximately three years, was given to all recipients. Findings and limits, study-wide: Peak circulating GvH clone levels tracked with early post-transplant HvG declines.

This table comes from immunoSEQ multiplex PCR, and its TCRdb copy is limited to in-frame clones, with some not included. The data hold about 120,000 clones, with roughly 93% observed a single time. This CDR3 has 14 residues. Trimming pared 3 bases from V and 0 bases from J, leaving 6 bases between. Germline CDR1 is SGDLS and CDR2 is YYNGEE. The material was unstimulated CD8+ T cells sorted from spleen or lymph node cells, obtained before intestinal transplant. The V gene is TRBV9, the J gene TRBJ1-4; D remains unclear. This sequence originates from a human donor who received an intestinal transplant. CDR3 sequence: CASSGLATNEKLFF. Here the CDR3 DNA reads TGTGCCAGCAGCGGACTTGCAACTAATGAAAAACTGTTTTTT. The full variable domain, its missing parts supplied by reference TRBV9 and TRBJ1-4, is DSGVTQTPKHLITATGQRVTLRCSPRSGDLSVYWYQQSLDQGLQFLIQYYNGEERAKGNILERFSAQQFPDLHSELNLSSLELGDSALYFCASSGLATNEKLFFGSGTQLSVL.